Listed below are T cell receptor beta chains from one sample, sequenced in a study of T cells after yellow fever vaccination. TCRdb re-analysed the 5' RACE reads in MiXCR, keeping a single row per CDR3 protein. The repertoire holds 300,000 to 400,000 distinct CDR3 sequences, with under 15% as singletons. Sample: CD4+ T cells sorted from PBMCs, taken 15 days after the yellow fever booster vaccination. These receptors all stem from a man between 18 and 35 years old who received the YFV17D yellow fever vaccine. The CDR3 runs from the conserved cysteine through the conserved F or W. A D gene is named only where the DNA matches it firmly. A row's size may be missing; if present it is once, few, many or a size class.

abundance	v_gene	j_gene	d_gene	CDR3aa	CDR3nt
NA	TRBV7-9	TRBJ2-1	TRBD1	CASSTGTGRAGEQFF	TGTGCCAGCAGCACAGGGACAGGGCGGGCGGGTGAGCAGTTCTTC
few	TRBV6-5	TRBJ2-7	TRBD1	CASSTPPGQGYEQYF	TGTGCCAGCAGTACCCCGCCGGGACAGGGGTACGAGCAGTACTTC
NA	TRBV5-1	TRBJ2-7	NA	CASSLSSLYEQYF	TGCGCCAGCAGCTTGTCCAGCCTCTACGAGCAGTACTTC
few	TRBV27	TRBJ2-5	NA	CASSQNVETQYF	TGTGCCAGCAGTCAGAACGTGGAGACCCAGTACTTC
few	TRBV5-1	TRBJ2-5	NA	CASSRNDDYQETQYF	TGCGCCAGCAGCCGTAATGACGACTACCAAGAGACCCAGTACTTC
many	TRBV9	TRBJ2-4	TRBD1	CASSPRQGVGDIQYF	TGTGCCAGCAGCCCTCGACAGGGGGTAGGAGACATTCAGTACTTC
NA	TRBV6-5	TRBJ2-1	TRBD2	CASTPLGRGGDYNEQFF	TGTGCCAGCACCCCACTCGGGCGCGGGGGGGATTACAATGAGCAGTTCTTC
NA	TRBV19	TRBJ2-3	NA	CASMGGQGVDTQYF	TGTGCCAGTATGGGTGGCCAGGGTGTAGATACGCAGTATTTT
NA	TRBV19	TRBJ2-5	TRBD2	CASSWGSGDPRETQYF	TGTGCCAGTAGTTGGGGTAGCGGGGACCCTAGGGAGACCCAGTACTTC
NA	TRBV21-1	TRBJ1-5	NA	CASRLRDTGQPQHF	TGTGCCAGCAGACTCCGGGACACGGGTCAGCCCCAGCATTTT
few	TRBV3-1	TRBJ1-1	NA	CASSQEGSDKAFF	TGTGCCAGCAGCCAAGAGGGGTCGGATAAAGCTTTCTTT
many	TRBV20-1	TRBJ2-2	NA	CSAKSRDSNVPGELFF	TGCAGTGCTAAGAGCCGGGACTCCAACGTTCCCGGGGAGCTGTTTTTT
NA	TRBV4-2	TRBJ2-1	NA	CASSQEQGRHEQFF	TGTGCCAGCAGCCAAGAACAGGGGAGGCATGAGCAGTTCTTC
few	TRBV20-1	TRBJ2-5	NA	CSVFRDSSSETQYF	TGCAGTGTTTTCAGGGATTCGTCGTCAGAGACCCAGTACTTC
few	TRBV15	TRBJ1-1	NA	CATSRDRGGKAFF	TGTGCCACCAGCAGAGATCGGGGAGGAAAAGCTTTCTTT
once	TRBV12-2	TRBJ1-6	NA	CASLCGEVKPNSPLHF	TGTGCAAGTCTCTGCGGGGAGGTGAAACCTAATTCACCCCTCCACTTT
few	TRBV10-2	TRBJ1-1	NA	CASSDPAMNTEAFF	TGCGCCAGCAGTGACCCGGCGATGAACACTGAAGCTTTCTTT
few	TRBV3-1	TRBJ1-1	NA	CASSQVGRQAFF	TGTGCCAGCAGCCAAGTAGGGCGTCAGGCTTTCTTT
few	TRBV6-2/TRBV6-3	TRBJ1-5	NA	CASSYGANQPQHF	TGTGCCAGCAGTTACGGAGCCAATCAGCCCCAGCATTTT
NA	TRBV15	TRBJ1-1	NA	CATSRARSRDTEAFF	TGTGCCACCAGCAGAGCCCGCTCACGGGACACTGAAGCTTTCTTT
few	TRBV20-1	TRBJ1-5	NA	CSAGGWDQPQHF	TGCAGTGCCGGCGGGTGGGATCAGCCCCAGCATTTT
NA	TRBV4-3	TRBJ2-1	NA	CASSPRGGVGSYNEQFF	TGCGCCAGCAGCCCCAGAGGGGGGGTCGGGTCCTACAATGAGCAGTTCTTC
few	TRBV3-1	TRBJ2-5	NA	CASSQDDGRETQYF	TGTGCCAGCAGCCAAGACGATGGTCGAGAGACCCAGTACTTC
NA	TRBV19	TRBJ2-5	NA	CASSTTILETQYF	TGTGCCAGTAGTACGACGATTTTAGAGACCCAGTACTTC
NA	TRBV20-1	TRBJ2-7	NA	CSVLKGPYEQYF	TGCAGTGTCCTAAAAGGACCCTACGAGCAGTACTTC
few	TRBV9	TRBJ2-1	TRBD1	CASSVGFPVGTGDPYNEQFF	TGTGCCAGCAGCGTAGGGTTCCCCGTGGGGACAGGGGACCCCTACAATGAGCAGTTCTTC
NA	TRBV18	TRBJ1-6	NA	CASSPPGDGSPLHF	TGTGCCAGCTCACCACCAGGGGACGGTTCACCCCTCCACTTT
many	TRBV5-1	TRBJ2-5	NA	CASSFGFRETQYF	TGCGCCAGCAGCTTTGGGTTCAGGGAGACCCAGTACTTC
NA	TRBV12-5	TRBJ1-1	NA	CASGSDTEAFF	TGTGCTAGTGGTAGTGACACTGAAGCTTTCTTT
many	TRBV7-9	TRBJ2-5	NA	CASSLEFQETQYF	TGTGCCAGCAGCTTAGAATTTCAAGAGACCCAGTACTTC
few	TRBV2	TRBJ1-1	NA	CASSEAGKNTEAFF	TGTGCCAGCAGTGAAGCGGGGAAGAACACTGAAGCTTTCTTT
NA	TRBV7-3	TRBJ2-1	NA	CASSPGSGGAYNEQFF	TGTGCCAGCAGCCCTGGGAGTGGCGGAGCTTACAATGAGCAGTTCTTC
many	TRBV7-8	TRBJ2-7	NA	CASSEGPSYEQYF	TGTGCCAGCAGCGAGGGACCCTCCTACGAGCAGTACTTC
few	TRBV24-1	TRBJ2-5	TRBD1	CATSARTGDQETQYF	TGTGCCACCAGTGCTCGGACAGGGGACCAAGAGACCCAGTACTTC
NA	TRBV6-6	TRBJ2-1	TRBD2	CASSPLAGRSYNEQFF	TGTGCCAGCAGTCCTCTAGCGGGGAGGTCCTACAATGAGCAGTTCTTC
few	TRBV5-1	TRBJ2-3	NA	CASTSDKTDTQYF	TGCGCCAGCACTTCGGACAAAACAGATACGCAGTATTTT
few	TRBV7-8	TRBJ1-6	NA	CASSLVPGRPNSPLHF	TGTGCCAGCAGCTTAGTACCGGGACGGCCTAATTCACCCCTCCACTTT
NA	TRBV11-3	TRBJ1-1	NA	CASSSDGGEAFF	TGTGCCAGCAGCTCCGACGGGGGAGAAGCTTTCTTT
few	TRBV7-2	TRBJ2-3	TRBD1	CASSGDRAWTDTQYF	TGTGCCAGCAGCGGCGACAGGGCATGGACAGATACGCAGTATTTT
many	TRBV7-8	TRBJ2-3	NA	CASSVPRLRDTQYF	TGTGCCAGCTCAGTCCCACGGCTGCGGGATACGCAGTATTTT
few	TRBV5-1	TRBJ2-6	NA	CASSLAGISGANVLTF	TGCGCCAGCAGCCTCGCAGGGATCTCTGGGGCCAACGTCCTGACTTTC
few	TRBV20-1	TRBJ2-2	NA	CSAQQRVAGELFF	TGCAGTGCTCAACAAAGGGTGGCCGGGGAGCTGTTTTTT
few	TRBV5-1	TRBJ2-1	NA	CASSLAPGVGHEQFF	TGCGCCAGCAGCTTGGCCCCGGGGGTTGGGCATGAGCAGTTCTTC
NA	TRBV20-1	TRBJ2-7	NA	CSVRGRFPGEQYF	TGCAGTGTACGGGGCAGGTTCCCTGGTGAGCAGTACTTC
many	TRBV4-3	TRBJ1-4	NA	CASSPSGFGGGTNEKLFF	TGCGCCAGCAGCCCCAGCGGATTTGGAGGGGGAACTAATGAAAAACTGTTTTTT
NA	TRBV12-3/TRBV12-4	TRBJ2-5	NA	CASSGSWTVPEQETQYF	TGTGCCAGCAGTGGATCGTGGACAGTGCCGGAGCAAGAGACCCAGTACTTC
NA	TRBV4-3	TRBJ1-1	TRBD1	CASSQAVRTGEAFF	TGCGCCAGCAGCCAAGCCGTTCGGACAGGTGAAGCTTTCTTT
NA	TRBV19	TRBJ2-1	TRBD2	CASRRLAGGSSYNEQFF	TGTGCCAGTAGACGACTAGCGGGGGGGAGCTCCTACAATGAGCAGTTCTTC
NA	TRBV30	TRBJ2-1	TRBD1	CAWRPPLRDRGDNEQFF	TGTGCCTGGAGACCCCCCCTCCGGGACAGGGGGGACAATGAGCAGTTCTTC
NA	TRBV7-2	TRBJ2-2	TRBD2	CASSLVGTSGSGELFF	TGTGCCAGCAGCTTAGTCGGGACTAGCGGGTCCGGGGAGCTGTTTTTT
NA	TRBV5-5	TRBJ1-1	NA	CASSLDRTNTEAFF	TGTGCCAGCAGCTTGGACAGAACGAACACTGAAGCTTTCTTT